This entry concerns a single T cell receptor beta chain. This record belongs to a study of blood T cells in healthy people across ages. A second PCR of 7 to 11 cycles used a sample-barcoded 5' primer and a J-beta primer mix. TCRdb analysed the 5' RACE reads with MiXCR anew, one entry per CDR3 protein. The sample holds around 800,000 distinct CDR3 sequences, roughly 24% seen once. This sample also appeared in a second study, on T cells of mothers and their children. That source reports: The sample comes from several healthy Caucasian donors: mothers and children.

The receptor was isolated from a boy between 10 and 17 years old in good health. The source material was blood.

CDR3 coding DNA: TGTGCCAGCAGCACTCGCCAGGGGGTACTCTATGGCTACACCTTC. It is translated as CASSTRQGVLYGYTF. This sequence joins TRBV13 and TRBJ1-2; 7 bases are shared with TRBD1. Germline V CDR1 and CDR2: PRHDT, FYEKMQ (reference sequence). The CDR3 sequence is 15 residues long. Trimming removed 5 bases from V and 4 bases from J; junction bases left unmatched: 10.